The 14 T cell receptor beta chains presented below share a single source sample, sequenced in a study of blood T cell repertoires in COVID-19. Profiling relied on immunoSEQ multiplex PCR, and the TCRdb table lists in-frame clones only, not all of them. There are approximately 340,000 clones in the sample; more than 70% occur only once, and 2.5% to 3% lies in the top ten. Specimen: peripheral blood. These receptors all come from a young man with active or convalescent COVID-19.

The chain carries TRBV28 and TRBJ1-2; 9 nucleotides align to TRBD1. Trimming took 7 bases from V and 4 from J; bases not matched to a gene: 4. The CDR3 totals 13 residues. The germline V gene has CDR1 MDHEN and CDR2 SYDVKM. The CDR3 sequence is CASIMTGGYGYTF. The CDR3 region has the DNA TGTGCCAGCATAATGACAGGGGGCTATGGCTACACCTTC.

J is TRBJ2-7 and V is TRBV7-9; 11 nucleotides align to TRBD2. Germline CDR1 and CDR2: SEHNR and FQNEAQ (reference sequence). The junction had 5 bases not matched to a gene; V was cut back by 4 bases and J by 3 bases. The CDR3 extends over 15 amino acids. The CDR3 reads CASSSPGTSGYEQYF. As DNA, the CDR3 is TGTGCCAGCAGCTCTCCCGGGACTAGCGGCTACGAGCAGTACTTC.

This chain links TRBV7-9 with TRBJ1-4; D gene ambiguous. V dropped 5 bases and J dropped 3 bases, with 10 bases sitting between them. The CDR3 is made up of 14 amino acids. The V gene's germline CDR1 is SEHNR and CDR2 FQNEAQ (reference sequence). In DNA form, the CDR3 reads TGTGCCAGCAGCGTCGCAGCGGCTAATGAAAAACTGTTTTTT. As protein: CASSVAAANEKLFF.

The V call is TRBV11-3, the J call TRBJ2-7; 7 bases match TRBD2. After removal of 0 bases from V and 1 base from J, the junction contained 3 bases not matched to a gene. The CDR3 consists of 15 residues. Germline V gives CDR1 SGHNT, CDR2 YENEEA. The CDR3 sequence is CASSLEGGISYEQYF. CDR3 nucleotides: TGTGCCAGCAGCTTAGAGGGGGGGATATCCTACGAGCAGTACTTC.

The rearrangement joins TRBV21-1 to TRBJ1-1; whether TRBD1, the table's D call, matches the DNA was not checked. TRBV21-1 is deemed a pseudogene. The CDR3 sequence is 17 residues long. The CDR3 DNA reads as TGTGCCAGCACGCCCTTAGATGACAGGGATAAGAACACTGAAGCTTTCTTT. Its translation: CASTPLDDRDKNTEAFF.

The chain is built from TRBV5-1 and TRBJ1-1; 7 bases match TRBD1. V shed 0 bases and J 7 bases; nucleotides not matched to a gene: 6. The CDR3 runs 14 residues. Germline V lookup: CDR1 SGHRS, CDR2 YFSETQ. The CDR3: CASSLEGALGEAFF. The DNA for the CDR3 is TGCGCCAGCAGCTTGGAGGGGGCGCTGGGTGAAGCTTTCTTT.

The CDR3 coding sequence is TGTGCCAGCAAACCAGGGGGGTTTTATGGCTACACCTTC. Translated: CASKPGGFYGYTF. The chain combines TRBV28 with TRBJ1-2; 7 positions agree with TRBD1. This CDR3 region has 13 residues. CDR1 is MDHEN and CDR2 is SYDVKM in the germline V gene. The V segment lost 7 bases and the J segment 5 bases; nucleotides outside the gene matches: 7.

The V and J genes are TRBV23-1 and TRBJ1-2; 7 nucleotides align to TRBD1. TRBV23-1 is designated an ORF whose function remains uncertain. The CDR3 extends over 8 amino acids. V was pared by 9 bases and J by 12 bases, with 1 base of the junction left unmatched. Here the CDR3 reads CASTGDTF. CDR3 nucleotides: TGCGCCAGTACAGGGGACACCTTC.

This clone was counted a few times. This chain connects TRBV7-2 to TRBJ2-1; tentatively, D is TRBD2 (8 bases). Germline V gene data show CDR1 as SGHTA and CDR2 as FQGNSA. V was pared by 7 bases and J by 4 bases, with 17 bases between. The CDR3 is 15 amino acids. CDR3 region: CASNRGGTAYNEQFF. CDR3 in DNA: TGTGCCAGCAACCGCGGGGGGACAGCATACAATGAGCAGTTCTTC. Full variable domain (rest looked up from reference TRBV7-2 and TRBJ2-1): GAGVSQSPSNKVTEKGKDVELRCDPISGHTALYWYRQSLGQGLEFLIYFQGNSAPDKSGLPSDRFSAERTGGSVSTLTIQRTQQEDSAVYLCASNRGGTAYNEQFFGPGTRLTVL.

Note on this clone: Other DNA sequences in the same sample also yield this CDR3. CDR3 in DNA: TGTGCCAGCAGCGTAGCTGGGGCCACAGATACGCAGTATTTT. Protein: CASSVAGATDTQYF. The rearrangement links TRBV9 to TRBJ2-3; the D gene is possibly TRBD1 (5 bases). CDR1 is SGDLS and CDR2 is YYNGEE in the germline V gene. V was trimmed by 0 bases and J by 2 bases, leaving 7 bases between them. The CDR3 consists of 14 residues.

The genes are TRBV6-5 and TRBJ2-1, with 7 positions matching TRBD2. The CDR3 is 13 amino acids. The germline V gene has CDR1 MNHEY and CDR2 SVGAGI. Trimming took 7 bases from V and 3 from J; bases not matched to a gene: 3. The CDR3 loop reads CASIRGGYNEQFF. In nucleotides, the CDR3 is TGTGCCAGCATCCGCGGGGGCTACAATGAGCAGTTCTTC.

This sequence joins TRBV5-6 and TRBJ2-1; 8 nucleotides align to TRBD2. This CDR3 is 15 amino acids long. Germline-derived CDR1 and CDR2 are SGHDT and YYEEEE. V was clipped by 0 bases and J by 7 bases; unmatched bases: 6. The CDR3 region has the DNA TGTGCCAGCAGCTTGGCCCCGGGGGGGCAAAATGAGCAGTTCTTC. Its translation is CASSLAPGGQNEQFF.

The V call is TRBV30, the J call TRBJ2-3; 8 bases are shared with TRBD2. Germline V gene lookup returns CDR1 GTSNPN and CDR2 SVGIG (reference sequence). The CDR3 is 16 residues long. Trimming cost V 0 bases and J 7 bases; bases outside gene matches: 12. The CDR3 here is CAWSVWGREVPYTQYF. DNA of the CDR3: TGTGCCTGGAGTGTATGGGGGCGGGAGGTCCCCTATACGCAGTATTTT.

This chain uses TRBV6-5 with TRBJ2-2; possible D gene TRBD1, 6 bases. Germline V gene lookup returns CDR1 MNHEY and CDR2 SVGAGI. V shed 6 bases and J shed 3 bases, with 14 bases lying between them. The CDR3 has 15 amino acids. CDR3 nucleotides: TGTGCCAGCAGCTTGGACAGACCTTACACCGGGGAGCTGTTTTTT. Encoded protein: CASSLDRPYTGELFF.